The sequence of this T cell receptor beta chain was determined in a study of shared clonotypes between healthy human individuals. Genomic DNA from each subset was divided evenly over several immunoSEQ plates. Generated by immunoSEQ multiplex PCR, the TCRdb table keeps only in-frame clones and is missing some. The sample shows around 700,000 clones, about two thirds of them seen only once. The germline V gene has CDR1 SGHVS and CDR2 FNYEAQ. CDR3 length: 18 amino acids. V lost 1 base and J 1 base, leaving 17 bases between the germline ends. The chain carries TRBV7-6 and TRBJ2-4; D tentatively reads TRBD1 or TRBD2 (6 bases each). This TCR derives from a woman younger than 45 in good health. Sequencing was done on a sample of memory CD4+ T cells sorted from blood. Subset in this sample: CD45RA-negative fraction. DNA of the CDR3: TGTGCCAGCAGCTTAGGAGGGCATAGGGGGGCGGCCAAAAACATTCAGTACTTC. Amino acids: CASSLGGHRGAAKNIQYF. Variable domain in full (rest from reference TRBV7-6 and TRBJ2-4): GAGVSQSPRYKVTKRGQDVALRCDPISGHVSLYWYRQALGQGPEFLTYFNYEAQQDKSGLPNDRFSAERPEGSISTLTIQRTEQRDSAMYRCASSLGGHRGAAKNIQYFGAGTRLSVL.